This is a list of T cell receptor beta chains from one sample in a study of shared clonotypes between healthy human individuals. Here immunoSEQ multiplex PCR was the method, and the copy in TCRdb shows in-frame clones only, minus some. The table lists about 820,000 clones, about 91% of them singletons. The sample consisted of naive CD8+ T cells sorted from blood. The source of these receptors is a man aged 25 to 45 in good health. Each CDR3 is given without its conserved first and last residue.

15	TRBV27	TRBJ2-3	ASSLLSGDSSTDTQY
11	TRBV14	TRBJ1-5	ASSFDGNQPQH
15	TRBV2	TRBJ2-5	ASRKTQLAGAQETQY
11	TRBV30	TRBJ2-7	AWSMGASYEQY
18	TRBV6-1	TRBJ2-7	ASSDRPPGQLGLSSYEQY
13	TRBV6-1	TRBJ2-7	ASSYTSGRVDEQY
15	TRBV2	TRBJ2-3	ASSEDASEPSTDTQY
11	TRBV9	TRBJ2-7	ASSVGRGPEQY
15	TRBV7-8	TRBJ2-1	ASSLVGGGSSYNEQF
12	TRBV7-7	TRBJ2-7	ASSPGQGAYEQY
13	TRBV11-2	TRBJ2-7	ASSLGRDYSYEQY